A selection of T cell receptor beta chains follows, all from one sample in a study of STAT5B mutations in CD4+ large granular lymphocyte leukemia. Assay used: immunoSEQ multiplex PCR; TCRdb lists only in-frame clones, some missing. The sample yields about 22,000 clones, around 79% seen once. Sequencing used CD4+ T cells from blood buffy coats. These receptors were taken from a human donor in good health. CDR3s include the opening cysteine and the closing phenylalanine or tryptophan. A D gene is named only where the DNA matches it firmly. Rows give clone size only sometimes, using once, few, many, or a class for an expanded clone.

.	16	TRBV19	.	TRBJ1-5	TGTGCCAGTAGTATTTATTACAGGCTCAGCAATCAGCCCCAGCATTTT	CASSIYYRLSNQPQHF
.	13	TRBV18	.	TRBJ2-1	TGTGCCAGCTCAGCAGCGATATACAATGAGCAGTTCTTC	CASSAAIYNEQFF
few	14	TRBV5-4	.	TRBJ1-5	TGTGCCAGCAGCTTGGCAGGGAAGGATCAGCCCCAGCATTTT	CASSLAGKDQPQHF
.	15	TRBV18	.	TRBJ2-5	TGTGCCAGCTCACCATCCGAGGGGCTCAAAGAGACCCAGTACTTC	CASSPSEGLKETQYF
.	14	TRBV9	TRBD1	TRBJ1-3	TGTGCCAGCAGCGCCAGGGGGCTCGGAAACACCATATATTTT	CASSARGLGNTIYF
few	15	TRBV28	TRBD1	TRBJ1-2	TGTGCCAGCAGCCGACAGGGGGCAAGGGGCTATGGCTACACCTTC	CASSRQGARGYGYTF
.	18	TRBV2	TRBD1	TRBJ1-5	TGTGCCAGCCGCCGATACCGGATCCGGGACAGGGGTGGTCAGCCCCAGCATTTT	CASRRYRIRDRGGQPQHF
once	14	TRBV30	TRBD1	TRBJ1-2	TGTGCCTGGATGGGGGACAGTAATAACTATGGCTACACCTTC	CAWMGDSNNYGYTF
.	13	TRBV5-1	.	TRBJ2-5	TGCGCCAGCAGCCCTGCGTCGCCGGAGACCCAGTACTTC	CASSPASPETQYF
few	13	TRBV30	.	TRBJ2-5	TGTGCCTGGAGTGTTCGTGGGGGGGAGACCCAGTACTTC	CAWSVRGGETQYF
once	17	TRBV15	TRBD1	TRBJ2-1	TGTGCCACCAGCAGAGGCCCCCCGACAGGGGGTAACAATGAGCAGTTCTTC	CATSRGPPTGGNNEQFF
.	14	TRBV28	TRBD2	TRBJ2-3	TGTGCCAGACATTGGCTAGCGGAAACAGATACGCAGTATTTT	CARHWLAETDTQYF
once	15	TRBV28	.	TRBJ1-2	TGTGCCAGCAGTCTCACTCCGGACAGCAACTATGGCTACACCTTC	CASSLTPDSNYGYTF
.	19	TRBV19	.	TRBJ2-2	TGTGCCAGTAGCGTCGTCTGGGGTTTGGGCCAGGGCGGAACCGGGGAGCTGTTTTTT	CASSVVWGLGQGGTGELFF
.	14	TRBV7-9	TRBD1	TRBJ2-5	TGTGCCAGCAGCCTCCAGGGGGCGGGGGAGACCCAGTACTTC	CASSLQGAGETQYF
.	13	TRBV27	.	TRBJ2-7	TGTGCCAGCAGTTTAAACCGGGCCTACGAGCAGTACTTC	CASSLNRAYEQYF
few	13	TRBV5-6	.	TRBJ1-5	TGTGCCAGCAGCTTCGACGGGAATCAGCCCCAGCATTTT	CASSFDGNQPQHF
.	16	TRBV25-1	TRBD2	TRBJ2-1	TGTGCCAGCAGTGAAGGTCCGGGAGGCGGACTTGCTGAGCAGTTCTTC	CASSEGPGGGLAEQFF
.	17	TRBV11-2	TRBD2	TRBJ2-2	TGTGCCAGCAGCTTCGGGGGGTGGCTTAAGGGAACCGGGGAGCTGTTTTTT	CASSFGGWLKGTGELFF
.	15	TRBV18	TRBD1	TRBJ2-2	TGTGCCAGCTCATCTCGGACAGGAAACACCGGGGAGCTGTTTTTT	CASSSRTGNTGELFF
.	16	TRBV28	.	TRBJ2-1	TGTGCCAGCAGTACTCAACTTTGGACAGTTTACAATGAGCAGTTCTTC	CASSTQLWTVYNEQFF
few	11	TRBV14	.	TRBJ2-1	TGTGCCAGCAGCCAATACCATGAGCAGTTCTTC	CASSQYHEQFF
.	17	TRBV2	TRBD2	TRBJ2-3	TGTGCCAGCAGAACCGGGACTAGCGGGACACACACAGATACGCAGTATTTT	CASRTGTSGTHTDTQYF
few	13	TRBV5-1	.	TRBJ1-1	TGCGCCAGCGAATATACGCCCGGACAAGAAGCTTTCTTT	CASEYTPGQEAFF
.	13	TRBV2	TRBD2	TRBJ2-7	TGTGCCAGCACTGGACTAGTACCCTACGAGCAGTACTTC	CASTGLVPYEQYF
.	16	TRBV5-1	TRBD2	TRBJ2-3	TGCGCCAGCAGCTTGGGACTAGCGGGGAGCACAGATACGCAGTATTTT	CASSLGLAGSTDTQYF
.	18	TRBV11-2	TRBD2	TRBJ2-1	TGTGCCAGCAGCTACTTCGTAGGGGACTACCACTCCTACAATGAGCAGTTCTTC	CASSYFVGDYHSYNEQFF
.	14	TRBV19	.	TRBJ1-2	TGTGCCAGTAGTATAGGCGGGACTAACTATGGCTACACCTTC	CASSIGGTNYGYTF
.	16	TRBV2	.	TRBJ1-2	TGTGCCAGCAGTGAATATGTTGGTGTACAGACATATGGCTACACCTTC	CASSEYVGVQTYGYTF
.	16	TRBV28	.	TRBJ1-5	TGTGCCAGCAGTACATATGACAGCTATAGCAATCAGCCCCAGCATTTT	CASSTYDSYSNQPQHF
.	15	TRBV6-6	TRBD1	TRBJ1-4	TGTGCCAGCAGTTACTCGGGACAGACTAATGAAAAACTGTTTTTT	CASSYSGQTNEKLFF
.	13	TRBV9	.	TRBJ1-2	TGTGCCAGCAGCGTATTGTCTAACTATGGCTACACCTTC	CASSVLSNYGYTF